The 2 T cell receptor beta chains presented below share a single source sample, sequenced in a study of cytomegalovirus exposure and HLA in healthy donors. The PCR ran on 60 Vbeta and 13 Jbeta primers. This table comes from immunoSEQ multiplex PCR, and its TCRdb copy is limited to in-frame clones, with some not included. The top ten hold about 6.8% of the sample, which has 50,000 to 70,000 clones, 65% to 80% seen once. Sequencing was carried out using PBMCs. The receptors were sampled from a man aged 25 to 40 in good health and CMV-seropositive.

The chain carries TRBV4-3 and TRBJ2-7, with TRBD1 identical over 9 bases. Trimming removed 4 bases from V and 2 bases from J; junction bases left unmatched: 12. The CDR3 totals 17 residues. From germline, CDR1 is LGHNA and CDR2 YSLEER. As DNA, the CDR3 is TGCGCCAGCAGCCCCCGAGGGAGACAGGGGGGAACCTACGAGCAGTACTTC. It translates to CASSPRGRQGGTYEQYF.

The chain joins TRBV6-1 to TRBJ2-1; 8 nucleotides agree with TRBD1. V was clipped by 4 bases and J by 6 bases; unmatched bases: 8. The CDR3 spans 15 residues. Looked up from germline, CDR1 is MNHNS and CDR2 is SASEGT. CDR3 sequence: CASSGHRGNSNEQFF. The CDR3 DNA reads as TGTGCCAGCAGTGGCCACAGGGGGAATAGCAATGAGCAGTTCTTC.